Shown below are 26 T cell receptor beta chains from a single sample sequenced in a study of technical replicates of blood from a few donors. Clones were read by immunoSEQ multiplex PCR, and TCRdb kept only the in-frame ones, dropping some. The table shows 68,000 or so clones, with under 98% occurring only once. Sequencing was done on a sample of T cells isolated from PBMCs. The source is a human donor in good health.

The chain uses TRBV19 and TRBJ2-7, with a tentative D call TRBD1 (5 bases). Germline V gives CDR1 LNHDA, CDR2 SQIVND (reference sequence). The CDR3 has 14 residues. With 6 bases removed from V and 2 bases from J, the gap between germline ends came to 14 bases. In DNA form, the CDR3 reads TGTGCCAGTAGCGTCCGGCAGGGAACCTACGAGCAGTACTTC. This translates into CASSVRQGTYEQYF.

In DNA form, the CDR3 reads TGTGCCACCACCGGGGGGGTATCGAACACCATATATTTT. Protein product: CATTGGVSNTIYF. The rearrangement uses TRBV15 and TRBJ1-3, with D possibly being TRBD1 (5 bases). This CDR3 has 13 amino acids. Trimming shortened V by 7 bases and J by 7 bases, and 14 bases separated the two germline ends. CDR1 is LNHNV and CDR2 is YYDKDF in the germline V gene (reference sequence).

V is TRBV30 and J is TRBJ2-7; 11 bases agree with TRBD2. The V and J ends lost 3 bases and 1 base, in that order; junction bases with no gene match: 2. The CDR3 runs 14 residues. CDR1 is GTSNPN and CDR2 is SVGIG in the germline V gene (reference sequence). The CDR3 bases are TGTGCCTGGAGCGGGACTAGCGGTTCCTACGAGCAGTACTTC. This encodes CAWSGTSGSYEQYF.

The rearrangement uses TRBV9 and TRBJ2-5; 13 nucleotides match TRBD2. The CDR3 length is 17 residues. Per the germline V gene, CDR1 is SGDLS and CDR2 is YYNGEE. V gave up 2 bases and J gave up 2 bases; unmatched junction bases: 6. CDR3 protein: CASSVWGTSGTQETQYF. The CDR3 DNA reads TGTGCCAGCAGCGTGTGGGGGACTAGCGGGACGCAAGAGACCCAGTACTTC.

This chain uses TRBV2 with TRBJ1-5; D may be TRBD1 (5 bases). With 3 bases removed from V and 4 bases from J, the gap between germline ends came to 13 bases. The CDR3 loop spans 15 amino acids. Germline V gene data show CDR1 as SNHLY and CDR2 as FYNNEI. The CDR3: CASSDLAGGNQPQHF. The CDR3 DNA reads as TGTGCCAGCAGTGACTTGGCGGGGGGGAATCAGCCCCAGCATTTT. The full variable domain, with the rest looked up from reference TRBV2 and TRBJ1-5, is EPEVTQTPSHQVTQMGQEVILRCVPISNHLYFYWYRQILGQKVEFLVSFYNNEISEKSEIFDDQFSVERPDGSNFTLKIRSTKLEDSAMYFCASSDLAGGNQPQHFGDGTRLSIL.

V is TRBV2 and J is TRBJ2-5; D ambiguous. The CDR3 has 12 residues. CDR1 and CDR2 (germline): SNHLY, FYNNEI. V was pared by 8 bases and J by 5 bases, with 12 bases between. CDR3 sequence: CASSPVLETQYF. DNA for the CDR3: TGTGCCAGCTCCCCGGTTCTGGAGACCCAGTACTTC.

This rearrangement joins TRBV28 to TRBJ2-7, with 13 bases identical to TRBD2. With V trimmed by 2 bases and J by 2 bases, 3 bases remained unmatched. The germline V gene encodes CDR1 MDHEN and CDR2 SYDVKM. This CDR3 has 16 residues. This chain's CDR3 is CASSLGTSGVPYEQYF. The CDR3 bases are TGTGCCAGCAGTTTAGGGACTAGCGGGGTCCCCTACGAGCAGTACTTC.

As concerns this clone: At one of its ends the junction is not consistent with the germline gene, which may arise from a read error. The rearrangement joins TRBV19 to TRBJ1-1; D is perhaps TRBD1 (6 bases). Per the germline V gene, CDR1 is LNHDA and CDR2 is SQIVND (reference sequence). The length of the CDR3 is 13 residues. The CDR3 region has the DNA TGTGCCAGTAGTAGCTACAGGGACACTAAAGCTTTCTTT. Translated, it gives CASSSYRDTKAFF.

This CDR3 reads CASKTGLAPEETQYF. In DNA, the CDR3 is TGTGCCAGTAAGACGGGACTAGCGCCGGAAGAGACCCAGTACTTC. The chain couples TRBV7-9 to TRBJ2-5; 10 bases are a match to TRBD2. After removal of 9 bases from V and 3 bases from J, the junction contained 10 bases not matched to a gene. The CDR3 is made up of 15 amino acids. Germline CDR1 and CDR2: SEHNR and FQNEAQ (reference sequence).

J is TRBJ1-1 and V is TRBV10-3, with no clear D. The CDR3 is 13 amino acids. Germline V gene sequence: CDR1 ENHRY, CDR2 SYGVKD. V gave up 7 bases and J gave up 2 bases, with 11 bases separating them. The CDR3 DNA sequence: TGTGCCATCAACCGGGATTACAACACTGAAGCTTTCTTT. Translating it yields CAINRDYNTEAFF.

This clone appeared a single time. The chain uses TRBV29-1 and TRBJ2-7; 11 nucleotides agree with TRBD1. The CDR3 extends over 13 amino acids. V shed 7 bases and J 5 bases; nucleotides not matched to a gene: 7. The germline V gene encodes CDR1 SQVTM and CDR2 ANQGSEA. CDR3 sequence reads: CSGTGGKGDEQYF. The CDR3 bases are TGCAGCGGGACAGGGGGCAAAGGCGACGAGCAGTACTTC.

The gene calls are TRBV5-4 and TRBJ2-7, with D tentatively TRBD2 (6 bases). The CDR3 consists of 13 residues. Germline lookup yields CDR1 SGHNT and CDR2 YYREEE (reference sequence). V lost 4 bases and J 4 bases, leaving 12 bases between the germline ends. The CDR3 DNA sequence: TGTGCCAGCAGCCCAGGGACTTTATACGAGCAGTACTTC. Amino acid sequence: CASSPGTLYEQYF.

This chain connects TRBV5-6 to TRBJ1-2, with TRBD1 as a possible D gene (6 bases). Trimming stripped 4 bases from V and 6 bases from J, with 22 bases between. This CDR3 is built from 16 residues. CDR1 SGHDT and CDR2 YYEEEE come from the germline V gene. CDR3 region: CASSLSQGIRGDGYTF. CDR3 nucleotides: TGTGCCAGCAGCCTATCACAGGGTATACGGGGAGATGGCTACACCTTC.

The genes are TRBV5-8 and TRBJ1-3, with 7 bases aligning to TRBD1. Trimming cost V 4 bases and J 4 bases; bases outside gene matches: 5. The CDR3 loop spans 14 amino acids. The germline CDR1 and CDR2 sequences are SGHTS and YDEGEE. DNA for the CDR3: TGTGCCAGCAGCAAAGGGACAGTCGGAAACACCATATATTTT. It specifies CASSKGTVGNTIYF.

The chain carries TRBV6-6 and TRBJ2-7, with 8 nucleotides matching TRBD2. The CDR3 runs to 14 residues. CDR1 MNHNY and CDR2 SVGAGI come from the germline V gene (reference sequence). V lost 6 bases to trimming and J lost 2 bases; unmatched junction nucleotides: 6. CDR3 in DNA: TGTGCCAGCAGCCTTCCCGGGAGGGCCTACGAGCAGTACTTC. Translation gives CASSLPGRAYEQYF.

V usage is TRBV4-2 and J usage is TRBJ2-2, with unresolved D. V shed 0 bases and J shed 3 bases, with 11 bases lying between them. Germline loops: CDR1 LGHNA, CDR2 YNFKEQ. This CDR3 is 16 amino acids long. The DNA of the CDR3 is TGTGCCAGCAGCCAAGATGCCCTATTCGACACCGGGGAGCTGTTTTTT. Amino acids: CASSQDALFDTGELFF.

J is TRBJ2-3 and V is TRBV2; D possibly corresponds to TRBD2 (6 bases). With 6 bases removed from V and 2 bases from J, the gap between germline ends came to 12 bases. The CDR3 is made up of 14 amino acids. Germline CDR1 reads SNHLY; CDR2 reads FYNNEI. CDR3 region: CASRPGLYTDTQYF. CDR3 sequence (DNA): TGTGCCAGCAGACCGGGACTCTACACAGATACGCAGTATTTT.

The chain recombines TRBV5-1 with TRBJ2-7; TRBD1 matches 11 bases. CDR1 is SGHRS and CDR2 is YFSETQ in the germline V gene. This CDR3 spans 16 amino acids. V lost 2 bases and J lost 2; bases outside the gene matches: 6. The CDR3 reads CASSFTGTGGTYEQYF. CDR3 bases: TGCGCCAGCAGCTTTACCGGGACAGGGGGAACCTACGAGCAGTACTTC.

There are a few counts of this clone. This chain uses TRBV2 with TRBJ2-1; possible D gene TRBD1, 6 bases. Trimming left V 3 bases short and J 5 bases short, with 14 bases between. The CDR3 totals 15 residues. The germline V gene encodes CDR1 SNHLY and CDR2 FYNNEI. The CDR3 coding sequence is TGTGCCAGCAGTGATTACCAGGGGATTCACAATGAGCAGTTCTTC. Translation: CASSDYQGIHNEQFF.

The chain joins TRBV27 to TRBJ2-5; 7 bases agree with TRBD1. Germline assignment: CDR1 MNHEY and CDR2 SMNVEV (reference sequence). The CDR3 consists of 14 residues. Trimming at V came to 6 bases and at J to 4 bases, leaving 8 bases not matched to a gene. CDR3 in amino acids: CASSPLSGGETQYF. The CDR3 nucleotides are TGTGCCAGCAGCCCTCTCTCAGGGGGAGAGACCCAGTACTTC.

V usage is TRBV18 and J usage is TRBJ1-2; D is undetermined. This CDR3 contains 15 residues. Germline CDR1 reads KGHSH; CDR2 reads LQKENI. V gave up 3 bases and J gave up 8 bases, with 19 bases separating them. CDR3 nucleotides: TGTGCCAGCTCACCTCTTGAGACCCCGGCGGGGGGCTACACCTTC. Translated: CASSPLETPAGGYTF.

The chain has TRBV19 and TRBJ2-7; the match to TRBD2 covers 10 bases. V shed 6 bases, J shed 3 bases, and the junction held 2 bases outside the gene matches. This CDR3 spans 13 amino acids. CDR1 and CDR2 from the germline V gene are LNHDA and SQIVND (reference sequence). CDR3 DNA sequence: TGTGCCAGTAGCTCTAGCGGGGGCTACGAGCAGTACTTC. This gives the protein CASSSSGGYEQYF. Variable domain in full (rest from reference TRBV19 and TRBJ2-7): DGGITQSPKYLFRKEGQNVTLSCEQNLNHDAMYWYRQDPGQGLRLIYYSQIVNDFQKGDIAEGYSVSREKKESFPLTVTSAQKNPTAFYLCASSSSGGYEQYFGPGTRLTVT.

The chain recombines TRBV19 with TRBJ2-1; D is uncertain. The CDR3 runs to 14 residues. V gave up 7 bases and J gave up 7 bases, with 17 bases separating them. CDR1 is LNHDA, CDR2 SQIVND, per germline (reference sequence). CDR3: CASKKPLSQNEQFF. The DNA for the CDR3 is TGTGCCAGTAAAAAACCTTTGTCCCAGAATGAGCAGTTCTTC.

The chain links TRBV25-1 to TRBJ1-3, with TRBD1 matching 7 bases. With 1 base clipped from V and 3 bases from J, the junction kept 3 bases outside the gene matches. This CDR3 contains 15 residues. Germline V gene sequence: CDR1 MGHDK, CDR2 SYGVNS. This CDR3 is CASSELGGGGNTIYF. The CDR3 bases are TGTGCCAGCAGTGAATTAGGGGGCGGTGGAAACACCATATATTTT.

This clone was counted between two and nine times. The chain is built from TRBV23-1 and TRBJ1-4; D uncertain. TRBV23-1 is an ORF for which the function is uncertain. The CDR3 consists of 12 residues. V lost 2 bases, J lost 10 bases, and 8 bases lay in between. CDR3 nucleotide sequence: TGCGCCAGCAGTCAACCACAGCCAAAACTGTTTTTT. It codes for CASSQPQPKLFF.

The chain links TRBV7-2 to TRBJ1-2, with D uncertain. V was clipped by 4 bases and J by 6 bases, with 9 bases between them. The CDR3 is 12 residues long. Germline V gives CDR1 SGHTA, CDR2 FQGNSA. The DNA for the CDR3 is TGTGCCAGCAGCTCTTTACTCCATGGCTACACCTTC. Protein product: CASSSLLHGYTF.